Listed below are T cell receptor beta chains from one sample, sequenced in a study of glioma-infiltrating T cells after dendritic cell vaccination. Clones were sequenced by immunoSEQ multiplex PCR, and TCRdb holds only the in-frame ones, with some missing. Here the sample spans roughly 62,000 clones, about 80% being singletons. The sequencing used blood, collected after dendritic cell vaccination. The receptors were gathered from a human donor with glioblastoma. CDR3s include the opening cysteine and the closing phenylalanine or tryptophan. The order of the fields is J gene, D gene, clone size, CDR3 length, V gene, CDR3 DNA, CDR3 protein. A D gene is named only where the DNA matches it firmly. Clone size is given for some rows only: seen once, a few or many times, or a class if the clone is expanded.

TRBJ1-6	TRBD1	.	16	TRBV18	TGTGCCAGCTCACATCAGACAGGGATCGAGAATTCACCCCTCCACTTT	CASSHQTGIENSPLHF
TRBJ1-2	TRBD1	.	15	TRBV19	TGTGCCAGTACCCTCGAGGGGGACAGGGGGGAAGGCTACACCTTC	CASTLEGDRGEGYTF
TRBJ2-1	TRBD1	.	16	TRBV13	TGTGCCAGCAGCCCTCCTTCCGGGACAGGGGTAAATGAGCAGTTCTTC	CASSPPSGTGVNEQFF
TRBJ2-3	.	once	15	TRBV19	TGTGCCAGTAGTATCGGAGGCGGGGGCTCAGATACGCAGTATTTT	CASSIGGGGSDTQYF
TRBJ1-6	.	.	17	TRBV5-5	TGTGCCAGCAGCGCCACAGGGCTTAGCTCCTATAATTCACCCCTCCACTTT	CASSATGLSSYNSPLHF
TRBJ2-2	TRBD1	once	13	TRBV6-5	TGTGCCAGCAGACGACAGGGGGCCGGGGAGCTGTTTTTT	CASRRQGAGELFF
TRBJ2-7	TRBD1	.	15	TRBV5-1	TGCGCCAGCACCATAAACACAGGGGGATACTACGAGCAGTACTTC	CASTINTGGYYEQYF
TRBJ2-2	.	.	13	TRBV7-9	TGTGCCAGCGGGCCGGAGGGCACCGGGGAGCTGTTTTTT	CASGPEGTGELFF
TRBJ1-5	TRBD1	.	15	TRBV5-6	TGTGCCAGCAGCTCCCTGGCAGGGGGTGGACAGCCCCAGCATTTT	CASSSLAGGGQPQHF
TRBJ2-5	TRBD1	.	15	TRBV7-9	TGTGCCAGCAGCGCCCGGACAGGGGGTCGGGAGACCCAGTACTTC	CASSARTGGRETQYF
TRBJ2-5	TRBD1	.	16	TRBV5-5	TGTGCCAGCAGCCCGGGACAGGCGAGAACTCAAGAGACCCAGTACTTC	CASSPGQARTQETQYF